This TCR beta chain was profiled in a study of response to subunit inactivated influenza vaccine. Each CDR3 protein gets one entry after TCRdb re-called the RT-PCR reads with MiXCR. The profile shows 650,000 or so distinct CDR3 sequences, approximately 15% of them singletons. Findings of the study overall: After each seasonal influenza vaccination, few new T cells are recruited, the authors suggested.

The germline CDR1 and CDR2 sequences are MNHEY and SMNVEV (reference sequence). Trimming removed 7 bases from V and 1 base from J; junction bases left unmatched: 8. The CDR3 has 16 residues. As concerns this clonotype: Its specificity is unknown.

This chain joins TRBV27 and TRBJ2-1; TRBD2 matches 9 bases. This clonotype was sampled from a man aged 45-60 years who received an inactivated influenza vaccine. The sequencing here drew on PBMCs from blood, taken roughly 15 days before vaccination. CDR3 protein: CASTISGSSSYNEQFF. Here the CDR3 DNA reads TGTGCCAGCACCATTAGCGGGAGTTCTTCCTACAATGAGCAGTTCTTC.